The 20 T cell receptor beta chains in this list originate from one sample, sequenced in a study of T cells in Graves' hyperthyroidism and ophthalmopathy. TCR beta CDR3 region amplification was performed from RNA transcripts. First-round RT-PCR targeting the TCR CDR3 was performed with the HTBI primer set. From the multiplex PCR reads, TCRdb called clonotypes with MiXCR, one entry per CDR3 protein. The data hold 400,000 to 550,000 distinct CDR3 sequences, with approximately 15% observed a single time. The sequenced sample consisted of blood. The receptors were gathered from a young woman with Graves' hyperthyroidism.

This clonotype has ten or more counts. The V and J genes are TRBV15 and TRBJ2-1; no firm D call. V lost 1 base and J 4 bases, leaving 5 bases between the germline ends. CDR3 size: 13 residues. Germline V gene lookup returns CDR1 LNHNV and CDR2 YYDKDF (reference sequence). CDR3 sequence reads: CATSRVSYNEQFF. The CDR3, as DNA: TGTGCCACCAGCAGAGTTTCATACAATGAGCAGTTCTTC.

This clonotype has ten or more counts. The rearrangement joins TRBV10-3 to TRBJ1-5, with D uncertain. CDR1 is ENHRY, CDR2 SYGVKD, per germline. The CDR3 is 13 residues long. V lost 7 bases to trimming and J lost 0 bases, with 7 bases between them. Here the CDR3 DNA reads TGTGCCATCACCTCGAATAGCAATCAGCCCCAGCATTTT. This gives the protein CAITSNSNQPQHF.

This clonotype was counted at least ten times. The genes are TRBV10-3 and TRBJ2-7; 7 nucleotides line up with TRBD1. The CDR3 is 14 residues long. Germline lookup yields CDR1 ENHRY and CDR2 SYGVKD. With V trimmed by 10 bases and J by 2 bases, 11 bases remained unmatched. CDR3 region: CATFTEDRPYEQYF. DNA of the CDR3: TGTGCCACTTTTACCGAGGACAGGCCCTACGAGCAGTACTTC.

This clonotype was recorded a few times. CDR3 bases: TGTGCCACCAGTGGAGGGGCGGCGGAGACCCAGTACTTC. As protein: CATSGGAAETQYF. The chain combines TRBV24-1 with TRBJ2-5; perhaps D is TRBD1 or TRBD2 (5 bases each). The CDR3 covers 13 residues. Trimming removed 5 bases from V and 5 bases from J, with 11 bases in between. The germline V gene has CDR1 KGHDR and CDR2 SFDVKD.

This clonotype was picked up many times. V is TRBV28 and J is TRBJ2-7; 8 bases agree with TRBD2. With 10 bases clipped from V and 3 bases from J, the junction kept 14 bases outside the gene matches. Germline-derived CDR1 and CDR2 are MDHEN and SYDVKM. This CDR3 has 15 amino acids. The CDR3 bases are TGTGCCACCGGGGGGGGACTTATAAGATTCTACGAGCAGTACTTC. Amino acid sequence: CATGGGLIRFYEQYF.

At least ten counts were recorded for this clonotype. This sequence joins TRBV11-2 and TRBJ2-6; 11 bases line up with TRBD1. The trim removed 1 base at V and 2 bases at J, leaving 4 bases unmatched. Germline assignment: CDR1 SGHAT and CDR2 FQNNGV. The CDR3 totals 18 residues. As DNA, the CDR3 is TGTGCCAGCAGCTTAGGGACAGGGGGCCCTCCTGGGGCCAACGTCCTGACTTTC. Translation gives CASSLGTGGPPGANVLTF.

Many counts were recorded for this clonotype. The chain employs TRBV12-3 or TRBV12-4 and TRBJ2-4; either TRBD1 or TRBD2 may fit D (5 bases each). The CDR3 is made up of 16 amino acids. V lost 5 bases to trimming and J lost 11 bases, with 25 bases between them. The CDR3 sequence: CASSHLFGAQIKFQYF. CDR3 nucleotide sequence: TGTGCCAGCAGTCACCTGTTCGGGGCTCAGATTAAATTTCAGTACTTC.

V usage is TRBV5-8 and J usage is TRBJ1-1; 7 bases line up with TRBD1. This CDR3 has 14 residues. The germline gives CDR1 SGHTS, CDR2 YDEGEE. With 0 bases clipped from V and 7 bases from J, the junction kept 6 bases outside the gene matches. CDR3: CASSLAGGGSEAFF. CDR3 bases: TGTGCCAGCAGCTTGGCCGGAGGGGGCAGTGAAGCTTTCTTT.

At least ten counts were recorded for this clonotype. The J gene is TRBJ2-5, the V gene TRBV12-3 or TRBV12-4; 16 nucleotides line up with TRBD2. Trimming removed 4 bases from V and 4 bases from J; junction bases left unmatched: 9. There are 18 residues in the CDR3. CDR3: CASSYSGTSGRGGETQYF. Here the CDR3 DNA reads TGTGCCAGCAGTTACTCCGGGACTAGCGGGAGGGGGGGAGAGACCCAGTACTTC.

This clonotype was detected only a few times. The chain recombines TRBV6-1 with TRBJ1-2; D perhaps matches TRBD1 (5 bases). The germline V gene encodes CDR1 MNHNS and CDR2 SASEGT. Deletions cut 6 bases from V and 4 bases from J, with 12 bases between. The CDR3 is made up of 13 amino acids. The CDR3 region is CASRPGGVYGYTF. The CDR3 bases are TGTGCCAGCAGACCTGGGGGGGTCTATGGCTACACCTTC.

V is TRBV19 and J is TRBJ2-3; D is undetermined. In germline, CDR1 is LNHDA, CDR2 SQIVND (reference sequence). Trimming took 3 bases from V and 3 from J, leaving 7 bases between them. The CDR3 contains 13 residues. The CDR3 DNA is TGTGCCAGTAGTATTCCCGGGACAGATACGCAGTATTTT. Amino acids: CASSIPGTDTQYF. Full variable domain (missing parts from reference TRBV19 and TRBJ2-3): DGGITQSPKYLFRKEGQNVTLSCEQNLNHDAMYWYRQDPGQGLRLIYYSQIVNDFQKGDIAEGYSVSREKKESFPLTVTSAQKNPTAFYLCASSIPGTDTQYFGPGTRLTVL.

This clonotype was recorded many times. The J gene is TRBJ1-2, the V gene TRBV6-2 or TRBV6-3; no firm D call. V was trimmed by 6 bases and J by 0 bases, leaving 5 bases between them. The CDR3 loop spans 12 amino acids. CDR1 is MNHEY and CDR2 is SVGEGT in the germline V gene. CDR3 nucleotides: TGTGCCAGCAGAACCTCTAACTATGGCTACACCTTC. Translation: CASRTSNYGYTF.

In its sample, this clonotype was seen many times. The chain has TRBV27 and TRBJ1-2; no clear D gene. The CDR3 spans 13 residues. From germline, CDR1 is MNHEY and CDR2 SMNVEV (reference sequence). V was clipped by 4 bases and J by 4 bases, with 10 bases between them. The CDR3 region is CASSSQSGYGYTF. CDR3 nucleotide sequence: TGTGCCAGCAGTTCTCAATCGGGCTATGGCTACACCTTC.

This clonotype was found a few times. This sequence joins TRBV20-1 and TRBJ2-5; the match to TRBD2 covers 7 bases. With 4 bases clipped from V and 5 bases from J, the junction kept 4 bases outside the gene matches. CDR1 DFQATT and CDR2 SNEGSKA come from the germline V gene (reference sequence). The CDR3 loop spans 12 amino acids. CDR3 DNA: TGCAGTGCTACCTCGGGAGGCGAGACCCAGTACTTC. This sequence encodes CSATSGGETQYF.

The sample holds a few counts of this clonotype. The chain joins TRBV7-9 to TRBJ1-4; no clear D. Germline values: CDR1 SEHNR, CDR2 FQNEAQ (reference sequence). Trimming left V 3 bases short and J 7 bases short, with 15 bases between. This CDR3 is 15 amino acids long. CDR3 coding DNA: TGTGCCAGCAGCTTTACGTGGGGAACTGGTGAAAAACTGTTTTTT. As protein: CASSFTWGTGEKLFF. The full variable domain, in which reference TRBV7-9 and TRBJ1-4 provide the parts outside the CDR3, is DTGVSQNPRHKITKRGQNVTFRCDPISEHNRLYWYRQTLGQGPEFLTYFQNEAQLEKSRLLSDRFSAERPKGSFSTLEIQRTEQGDSAMYLCASSFTWGTGEKLFFGSGTQLSVL.

This clonotype occurred many times. CDR3 protein: CATRTESNTEAFF. CDR3 DNA: TGCGCCACCCGGACAGAGTCGAACACTGAAGCTTTCTTT. V usage is TRBV5-1 and J usage is TRBJ1-1; D may be TRBD1 (6 bases). From germline, CDR1 is SGHRS and CDR2 YFSETQ. V was cut by 9 bases and J by 1 base, with 13 bases left in between. The CDR3 is made up of 13 amino acids.

The sample holds many counts of this clonotype. The chain's CDR3 is CASSLRRWRERETQYF. In DNA, the CDR3 is TGTGCCAGCAGCTTACGCCGATGGCGGGAGCGAGAGACCCAGTACTTC. This rearrangement joins TRBV7-8 to TRBJ2-5; 7 bases agree with TRBD2. The CDR3 loop spans 16 amino acids. V shed 2 bases, J shed 4 bases, and the junction held 10 bases outside the gene matches. Germline assignment: CDR1 SGHVS and CDR2 FQNEAQ.

This chain's CDR3 is CASGVDRGRRWRYEQYF. DNA for the CDR3: TGTGCCAGCGGTGTGGACAGGGGGAGGAGATGGCGCTACGAGCAGTACTTC. V and J are TRBV12-3 or TRBV12-4 and TRBJ2-7; 10 positions match TRBD1. J gave up 3 bases and V 8 bases, and 16 bases lay outside the gene matches. The CDR3 contains 17 residues.

Ten or more counts support this clonotype. The chain has TRBV11-2 and TRBJ2-7; 10 bases are a match to TRBD1. The CDR3 consists of 15 residues. CDR1 and CDR2 from the germline V gene are SGHAT and FQNNGV. V was pared by 4 bases and J by 5 bases, with 8 bases of the junction left unmatched. CDR3 sequence: CASSSRPGTGDEQYF. In nucleotides, the CDR3 is TGTGCCAGCAGCTCGCGCCCCGGGACAGGGGACGAGCAGTACTTC.

In this sample, this clonotype turned up many times. CDR3 coding DNA: TGCAGTGCTAGGGGGGGGGTTGAGGGCCCGGACACAGATACGCAGTATTTT. It translates to CSARGGVEGPDTDTQYF. The gene calls are TRBV20-1 and TRBJ2-3; 7 bases match TRBD2. Germline V lookup: CDR1 DFQATT, CDR2 SNEGSKA (reference sequence). The CDR3 contains 17 residues. With 3 bases clipped from V and 2 bases from J, the junction kept 14 bases outside the gene matches.